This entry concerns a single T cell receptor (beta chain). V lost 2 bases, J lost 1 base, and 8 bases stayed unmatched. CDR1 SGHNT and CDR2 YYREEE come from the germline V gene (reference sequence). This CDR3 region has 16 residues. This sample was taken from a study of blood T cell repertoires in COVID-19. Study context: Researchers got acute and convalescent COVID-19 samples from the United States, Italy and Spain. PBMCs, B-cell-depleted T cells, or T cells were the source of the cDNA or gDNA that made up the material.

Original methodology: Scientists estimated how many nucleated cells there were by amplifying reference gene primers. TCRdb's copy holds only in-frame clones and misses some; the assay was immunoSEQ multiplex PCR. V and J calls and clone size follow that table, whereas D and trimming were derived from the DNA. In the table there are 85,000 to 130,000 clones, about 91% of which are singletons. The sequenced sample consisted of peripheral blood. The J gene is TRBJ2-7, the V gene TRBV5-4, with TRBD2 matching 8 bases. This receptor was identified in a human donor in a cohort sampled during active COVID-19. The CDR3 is CASSLRGGFSSYEQYF. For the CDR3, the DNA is TGTGCCAGCAGCTTACGGGGGGGGTTCTCATCCTACGAGCAGTACTTC.